Listed below are T cell receptor beta chains from one sample, sequenced in a study of blood T cell repertoires in COVID-19. Using immunoSEQ multiplex PCR, the repertoire was profiled, and TCRdb retains in-frame clones only, with some absent. The sample lists fewer than 300,000 clones; 80% to 90% were seen once. Sequences were obtained from PBMCs or T cells enriched from blood (not recorded which). The receptors shown here come from a man younger than 30 who had recovered from COVID-19. Each CDR3 is given with its conserved first and last residue. D genes are given only for firm matches. Only part of the rows carry a size: once, few, many, or a class if the clone is expanded.

clone_size: few; j_call: TRBJ2-7; d_call: TRBD1; v_call: TRBV6-1; cdr3_nt: TGTGCCAGCAGTGAACAGGGGGCCTCCTACGAGCAGTACTTC; cdr3_aa: CASSEQGASYEQYF
clone_size: .; j_call: TRBJ2-1; d_call: TRBD2; v_call: TRBV19; cdr3_nt: TGTGCCAGTAGTATAGAAGGCGGGAGCAATGAGCAGTTCTTC; cdr3_aa: CASSIEGGSNEQFF
clone_size: .; j_call: TRBJ2-1; d_call: TRBD2; v_call: TRBV5-1; cdr3_nt: TGCGCCAGCAGCACCTTAGCGGGAGCCCTCTACAATGAGCAGTTCTTC; cdr3_aa: CASSTLAGALYNEQFF
clone_size: few; j_call: TRBJ1-2; d_call: TRBD1; v_call: TRBV12-3/TRBV12-4; cdr3_nt: TGTGCCGGGTCTGCGGGACAGGGCTATGGCTACACCTTC; cdr3_aa: CAGSAGQGYGYTF
clone_size: .; j_call: TRBJ2-3; d_call: .; v_call: TRBV7-3; cdr3_nt: TGTGCCAGCAGCGATAGCGGAGATCCGGGGGATACGCAGTATTTT; cdr3_aa: CASSDSGDPGDTQYF
clone_size: .; j_call: TRBJ2-3; d_call: .; v_call: TRBV7-9; cdr3_nt: TGTGCCAGCAGCTTAGAGCCTGCCCATACGCAGTATTTT; cdr3_aa: CASSLEPAHTQYF
clone_size: once; j_call: TRBJ2-7; d_call: .; v_call: TRBV19; cdr3_nt: TGTGCCAGTAGTACAACACAGGGTTTCGCCTACGAGCAGTACTTC; cdr3_aa: CASSTTQGFAYEQYF
clone_size: .; j_call: TRBJ2-7; d_call: TRBD2; v_call: TRBV5-6; cdr3_nt: TGTGCCAGCACCAGCGGACTAGCGGGAGAGTACTACGAGCAGTACTTC; cdr3_aa: CASTSGLAGEYYEQYF
clone_size: .; j_call: TRBJ2-1; d_call: TRBD2; v_call: TRBV19; cdr3_nt: TGTGCCAGTAGGCCTGGCGGGAGCTCCTACAATGAGCAGTTCTTC; cdr3_aa: CASRPGGSSYNEQFF
clone_size: .; j_call: TRBJ2-3; d_call: TRBD1; v_call: TRBV2; cdr3_nt: TGTGCCAGCAGCGGGACAGGGGTTTCAGATACGCAGTATTTT; cdr3_aa: CASSGTGVSDTQYF
clone_size: .; j_call: TRBJ2-5; d_call: .; v_call: TRBV10-3; cdr3_nt: TGTGCCATCAGTGGGTTGGGGGCCCAAGAGACCCAGTACTTC; cdr3_aa: CAISGLGAQETQYF
clone_size: .; j_call: TRBJ2-1; d_call: .; v_call: TRBV2; cdr3_nt: TGTGCCAGCAGTGAGCTCGGCGGGGTAGGAATGCCGCCCTCCTACAATGAGCAGTTCTTC; cdr3_aa: CASSELGGVGMPPSYNEQFF
clone_size: .; j_call: TRBJ1-5; d_call: TRBD1; v_call: TRBV5-1; cdr3_nt: TGCGCCAGCAGCTTGGGACCAGGGGGCGGACAGCCCCAGCATTTT; cdr3_aa: CASSLGPGGGQPQHF
clone_size: .; j_call: TRBJ1-2; d_call: .; v_call: TRBV5-1; cdr3_nt: TGCGCCAGCAGCACGCGCTACGGGGACTATGGCTACACCTTC; cdr3_aa: CASSTRYGDYGYTF
clone_size: many; j_call: TRBJ1-5; d_call: .; v_call: TRBV18; cdr3_nt: TGTGCCAGCTCTCGTGAAGGCAGCGTCCAGCCCCAGCATTTT; cdr3_aa: CASSREGSVQPQHF
clone_size: .; j_call: TRBJ1-2; d_call: TRBD1; v_call: TRBV7-9; cdr3_nt: TGTGCCAGCAGCTTGCAACCCCTCGGGACAGGGGTTTATGGCTACACCTTC; cdr3_aa: CASSLQPLGTGVYGYTF
clone_size: .; j_call: TRBJ1-5; d_call: TRBD1; v_call: TRBV2; cdr3_nt: TGTGCCAGCACAATGGACAGGTCCCGGGGGTTTAATAGCAATCAGCCCCAGCATTTT; cdr3_aa: CASTMDRSRGFNSNQPQHF
clone_size: .; j_call: TRBJ1-5; d_call: .; v_call: TRBV28; cdr3_nt: TGTGCCAGCAGTTTATTTCCAGGGTCTCAGCCCCAGCATTTT; cdr3_aa: CASSLFPGSQPQHF
clone_size: .; j_call: TRBJ1-4; d_call: TRBD1; v_call: TRBV5-1; cdr3_nt: TGCGCCAGCAGCCCCGGGACAGGGGAGGGTAATGAAAAACTGTTTTTT; cdr3_aa: CASSPGTGEGNEKLFF
clone_size: .; j_call: TRBJ2-1; d_call: TRBD1; v_call: TRBV7-2; cdr3_nt: TGTGCCAGCAGCCGGGACAGGGGGGGGTACAATGAGCAGTTCTTC; cdr3_aa: CASSRDRGGYNEQFF
clone_size: .; j_call: TRBJ2-1; d_call: .; v_call: TRBV6-5; cdr3_nt: TGTGCCAGCAGTTACTCAGGACTCACGAAGTTTGAGCAGTTCTTC; cdr3_aa: CASSYSGLTKFEQFF
clone_size: .; j_call: TRBJ1-3; d_call: .; v_call: TRBV5-1; cdr3_nt: TGCGCCAGCAGCTTGACAGGGAGACTCACCATATATTTT; cdr3_aa: CASSLTGRLTIYF
clone_size: .; j_call: TRBJ2-1; d_call: .; v_call: TRBV9; cdr3_nt: TGTGCCAGCAGCGTAGAGTCTATCTACAATGAGCAGTTCTTC; cdr3_aa: CASSVESIYNEQFF
clone_size: .; j_call: TRBJ1-3; d_call: .; v_call: TRBV9; cdr3_nt: TGTGCCAGCAGCGTAGGAAACAGTAACTCTGGAAACACCATATATTTT; cdr3_aa: CASSVGNSNSGNTIYF
clone_size: .; j_call: TRBJ2-2; d_call: .; v_call: TRBV4-1; cdr3_nt: TGCGCCAGCAGCCAAGCTGACACCGGGGAGCTGTTTTTT; cdr3_aa: CASSQADTGELFF
clone_size: once; j_call: TRBJ2-5; d_call: TRBD1; v_call: TRBV7-8; cdr3_nt: TGTGCCAGCAGTTGGGACAGGGATGGGAAGACCCAGTACTTC; cdr3_aa: CASSWDRDGKTQYF
clone_size: .; j_call: TRBJ1-2; d_call: TRBD1; v_call: TRBV25-1; cdr3_nt: TGTGCCAGCAGTGACCCGAGAACAGGGGAATATGGCTACACCTTC; cdr3_aa: CASSDPRTGEYGYTF
clone_size: .; j_call: TRBJ2-2; d_call: .; v_call: TRBV2; cdr3_nt: TGTGCCAGCAGCCCCTGGACAGCCCCCGGGGAGCTGTTTTTT; cdr3_aa: CASSPWTAPGELFF
clone_size: once; j_call: TRBJ1-1; d_call: .; v_call: TRBV10-1; cdr3_nt: TGCGCCAGCAGTGAGTCCCGAGACAGGGAAGCTTTCTTT; cdr3_aa: CASSESRDREAFF
clone_size: .; j_call: TRBJ1-1; d_call: .; v_call: TRBV9; cdr3_nt: TGTGCCAGCAGCCAAGTGGACAACCAGGGTGAAGCTTTCTTT; cdr3_aa: CASSQVDNQGEAFF
clone_size: .; j_call: TRBJ2-7; d_call: TRBD2; v_call: TRBV5-1; cdr3_nt: TGCGCCAGCAGCGCCGTACTAGCGGGAGGCTACTACGAGCAGTACTTC; cdr3_aa: CASSAVLAGGYYEQYF
clone_size: few; j_call: TRBJ2-1; d_call: TRBD2; v_call: TRBV28; cdr3_nt: TGTGCCAGCACCTTGCGGCTAGCGGGATACAATGAGCAGTTCTTC; cdr3_aa: CASTLRLAGYNEQFF
clone_size: few; j_call: TRBJ1-1; d_call: TRBD1; v_call: TRBV29-1; cdr3_nt: TGCAGCGTTTTTACAGGGGGCATGAACACTGAAGCTTTCTTT; cdr3_aa: CSVFTGGMNTEAFF
clone_size: once; j_call: TRBJ1-1; d_call: .; v_call: TRBV30; cdr3_nt: TGTGCCTGGAGTGTACAGATGGTGAACACTGAAGCTTTCTTT; cdr3_aa: CAWSVQMVNTEAFF
clone_size: .; j_call: TRBJ2-2; d_call: TRBD2; v_call: TRBV7-3; cdr3_nt: TGTGCCAGCAGCTTAACGTTTGCGGGGGGCGATGCCCCCGGGGAGCTGTTTTTT; cdr3_aa: CASSLTFAGGDAPGELFF
clone_size: .; j_call: TRBJ2-4; d_call: TRBD1; v_call: TRBV3-1/TRBV3-2; cdr3_nt: TGTGCCAGCAGCCTACAGGGGATGGTCAAAAACATTCAGTACTTC; cdr3_aa: CASSLQGMVKNIQYF
clone_size: .; j_call: TRBJ2-2; d_call: .; v_call: TRBV11-2; cdr3_nt: TGTGCCAGCTACTGGGGCCAAGCAGGGAACACCGGGGAGCTGTTTTTT; cdr3_aa: CASYWGQAGNTGELFF
clone_size: few; j_call: TRBJ2-5; d_call: .; v_call: TRBV28; cdr3_nt: TGTGCCAGCAGTTCGCCGGGACAAGGGTACGGTGAGACCCAGTACTTC; cdr3_aa: CASSSPGQGYGETQYF
clone_size: .; j_call: TRBJ1-2; d_call: .; v_call: TRBV19; cdr3_nt: TGTGCCAGTAGTATACCCGGGAAAAGGTATGGCTACACCTTC; cdr3_aa: CASSIPGKRYGYTF
clone_size: few; j_call: TRBJ1-3; d_call: .; v_call: TRBV11-2; cdr3_nt: TGTGCCAGCAGCTTATCACCAGGGGCTGGAAACACCATATATTTT; cdr3_aa: CASSLSPGAGNTIYF
clone_size: .; j_call: TRBJ2-1; d_call: TRBD1; v_call: TRBV11-3; cdr3_nt: TGTGCCAGCAGCCAGAGGACAGGGCAGAGCTCCTACAATGAGCAGTTCTTC; cdr3_aa: CASSQRTGQSSYNEQFF
clone_size: few; j_call: TRBJ2-1; d_call: TRBD2; v_call: TRBV12-5; cdr3_nt: TGTGCTAGTACGGTTTGGAGTCTAGCGGCAGACAATGAGCAGTTCTTC; cdr3_aa: CASTVWSLAADNEQFF